This is a list of T cell receptor beta chains from one sample in a study of blood T cell repertoires in COVID-19. TCRdb keeps only in-frame clones here, not all; method: immunoSEQ multiplex PCR. Here the sample spans roughly 15,000 clones, around four fifths being singletons. The sample comprised peripheral blood. The receptors here all came from a woman aged 55-69 years with acute or convalescent COVID-19. CDR3s include the opening cysteine and the closing phenylalanine or tryptophan. A D gene is named only where the DNA matches it firmly. Clone size is given for some rows only: seen once, a few or many times, or a class if the clone is expanded.

cdr3_nt cdr3_aa v_call clone_size cdr3_length j_call d_call
TGTGCCTGGACCTATCTGTTGGGGGTAGCGGTCACCGGGGAGCTGTTTTTT CAWTYLLGVAVTGELFF TRBV30 once 17 TRBJ2-2 NA
TGCGCCAGCAGGGGCATGACAGGGGGCATCTACGAGCAGTACTTC CASRGMTGGIYEQYF TRBV10-2 medium-sized 15 TRBJ2-7 TRBD1
TGTGCCAGCGGTACAACAGGGGATAACGAGCAGTACTTC CASGTTGDNEQYF TRBV27 NA 13 TRBJ2-7 TRBD1
TGTGCCAGCAGTTCCGGGACAGGGCAAGTCTATGGCTACACCTTC CASSSGTGQVYGYTF TRBV28 NA 15 TRBJ1-2 TRBD1
TGTGCCACCAGCAGGACGGGACAGGGGATGAATGAGCAGTTCTTC CATSRTGQGMNEQFF TRBV15 NA 15 TRBJ2-1 TRBD1
TGTGCCAGCAGCTACGGACCGGGACAGGGGGGAAACACTGAAGCTTTCTTT CASSYGPGQGGNTEAFF TRBV7-9 NA 17 TRBJ1-1 TRBD1
TGTGCCAGCACCCGACTAGTGCCACAAGAGACCCAGTACTTC CASTRLVPQETQYF TRBV7-2 once 14 TRBJ2-5 NA
TGTGCCAGCAGCAACCAGAGCCGGACTAGCGGGCGAGGCACAGATACGCAGTATTTT CASSNQSRTSGRGTDTQYF TRBV5-4 NA 19 TRBJ2-3 TRBD2
TGTGCCAGCAGCGGGACCGGGACAGGGGTTAGAGGGGGCTACACCTTC CASSGTGTGVRGGYTF TRBV9 NA 16 TRBJ1-2 TRBD1
TGTGCCAGTAGTGTTAGGGGTATGGTAGAGAATGAGCAGTTCTTC CASSVRGMVENEQFF TRBV19 NA 15 TRBJ2-1 NA
TGCGTCAGCAGCCAAGCTACGAACAGGGAGTTATGGCACGGGGCAACTAATGAAAAACTGTTTTTT CVSSQATNRELWHGATNEKLFF TRBV4-1 NA 22 TRBJ1-4 NA
TGTGCCAGCAGCTCAGACAGGGGGGTATACAATGAGCAGTTCTTC CASSSDRGVYNEQFF TRBV7-9 NA 15 TRBJ2-1 TRBD1
TGTGCCAGCAGCTTAGAGGCTAGCGGAGAGCAGTTCTTC CASSLEASGEQFF TRBV7-9 NA 13 TRBJ2-1 TRBD2
TGTGCCAGTAGTATAGAGGGGGGAACTGAAGCTTTCTTT CASSIEGGTEAFF TRBV19 NA 13 TRBJ1-1 NA
TGTGCCAGCAGTCTAACAGGGGTCGACTATGGCTACACCTTC CASSLTGVDYGYTF TRBV6-5 NA 14 TRBJ1-2 TRBD1
TGTGCCAGCAGTCCACAGGGGGCCGGGGCCAACGTCCTGACTTTC CASSPQGAGANVLTF TRBV28 NA 15 TRBJ2-6 TRBD1
TGTGCCAGCAGTGCGGACAGGGGGCGCGGTCAGCCCCAGCATTTT CASSADRGRGQPQHF TRBV2 NA 15 TRBJ1-5 TRBD1
TGTGCCAGTAGAGGACTCGCGAACACCGGGGAGCTGTTTTTT CASRGLANTGELFF TRBV19 NA 14 TRBJ2-2 NA
TGTGCCAGCAGCCCGCAGAGCGGGAGCTCCTACAATGAGCAGTTCTTC CASSPQSGSSYNEQFF TRBV7-2 NA 16 TRBJ2-1 TRBD2
TGTGCCAGCAGCTTGGTAACTAGCGGGTATCCCGGGGAGCTGTTTTTT CASSLVTSGYPGELFF TRBV5-6 NA 16 TRBJ2-2 TRBD2
TGTGCCAGCAGCTTTGAGGGCACGCTTTTAGATACGCAGTATTTT CASSFEGTLLDTQYF TRBV11-3 once 15 TRBJ2-3 NA
TGCGCCAGCAGCTTGGTAGGGAGCTCCTACAATGAGCAGTTCTTC CASSLVGSSYNEQFF TRBV5-1 NA 15 TRBJ2-1 NA
TGTGCTAGTGGTTTGGTAGTTGGCCAGGGGGACTATGGCTACACCTTC CASGLVVGQGDYGYTF TRBV12-5 NA 16 TRBJ1-2 TRBD1
TGTGCCATCAGTGAAAGGACAGGGGGGGATAACTATGGCTACACCTTC CAISERTGGDNYGYTF TRBV10-3 NA 16 TRBJ1-2 TRBD1
TGTGCCAGCAGCCCGGATCGGGTAGCGGGGGAAGATACGCAGTATTTT CASSPDRVAGEDTQYF TRBV7-6 NA 16 TRBJ2-3 TRBD2
TGTGCCAGCAGCTCGGCAGGGCTAATCACAGATACGCAGTATTTT CASSSAGLITDTQYF TRBV7-3 NA 15 TRBJ2-3 NA